A selection of T cell receptor beta chains follows, all from one sample in a study of T cell changes during pregnancy in multiple sclerosis. Clones were sequenced by immunoSEQ multiplex PCR, and TCRdb holds only the in-frame ones, with some missing. The sample contains under 80,000 clones, 85% to 95% of which appear only once. The sequenced sample was peripheral blood, obtained before pregnancy. The receptors stem from a female donor with multiple sclerosis, enrolled in a pregnancy study. Both conserved end residues are part of each CDR3. The D gene is left open where the match is weak. A clone size is listed for some rows: how often the clone was seen (once, few, many), or a class if it is expanded.

v_gene: TRBV6-1; d_gene: .; j_gene: TRBJ2-7; abundance: .; CDR3aa: CASTGGIYEQYF; CDR3nt: TGTGCCAGCACCGGCGGTATTTACGAGCAGTACTTC
v_gene: TRBV29-1; d_gene: TRBD2; j_gene: TRBJ2-3; abundance: .; CDR3aa: CSVSGRATDTQYF; CDR3nt: TGCAGCGTAAGCGGGAGGGCAACAGATACGCAGTATTTT
v_gene: TRBV4-3; d_gene: .; j_gene: TRBJ2-4; abundance: .; CDR3aa: CASSQRGFGAKNIQYF; CDR3nt: TGCGCCAGCAGCCAACGCGGGTTTGGAGCCAAAAACATTCAGTACTTC
v_gene: TRBV18; d_gene: .; j_gene: TRBJ1-1; abundance: .; CDR3aa: CASSPTKQGGTEAFF; CDR3nt: TGTGCCAGCTCACCGACTAAACAGGGAGGGACTGAAGCTTTCTTT
v_gene: TRBV4-1; d_gene: .; j_gene: TRBJ1-4; abundance: .; CDR3aa: CASSHYVSEKLFF; CDR3nt: TGCGCCAGCAGCCATTACGTGAGTGAAAAACTGTTTTTT
v_gene: TRBV4-1; d_gene: TRBD2; j_gene: TRBJ2-1; abundance: .; CDR3aa: CASSQIAGGPSNEQFF; CDR3nt: TGCGCCAGCAGCCAAATAGCGGGAGGGCCCTCAAATGAGCAGTTCTTC
v_gene: TRBV7-3; d_gene: TRBD1; j_gene: TRBJ2-2; abundance: .; CDR3aa: CASSLQGADTGELFF; CDR3nt: TGTGCCAGCAGCTTACAGGGGGCCGACACCGGGGAGCTGTTTTTT
v_gene: TRBV9; d_gene: TRBD1; j_gene: TRBJ2-7; abundance: .; CDR3aa: CASSERLGQGYEQYF; CDR3nt: TGTGCCAGCAGCGAGCGGTTGGGACAGGGCTACGAGCAGTACTTC
v_gene: TRBV5-6; d_gene: .; j_gene: TRBJ2-2; abundance: few; CDR3aa: CASSLNRLDTGELFF; CDR3nt: TGTGCCAGCAGCCTCAACCGACTGGACACCGGGGAGCTGTTTTTT
v_gene: TRBV7-2; d_gene: TRBD2; j_gene: TRBJ2-1; abundance: .; CDR3aa: CASSSLAGGPYNEQFF; CDR3nt: TGTGCCAGCAGCTCCCTAGCGGGAGGGCCGTACAATGAGCAGTTCTTC
v_gene: TRBV28; d_gene: .; j_gene: TRBJ2-3; abundance: once; CDR3aa: CASSWSGFGTDTQYF; CDR3nt: TGTGCCAGCAGTTGGTCAGGGTTTGGCACAGATACGCAGTATTTT
v_gene: TRBV7-2; d_gene: .; j_gene: TRBJ1-2; abundance: .; CDR3aa: CASSPQTTGYTF; CDR3nt: TGTGCCAGCAGCCCCCAGACTACTGGCTACACCTTC
v_gene: TRBV28; d_gene: TRBD1; j_gene: TRBJ2-5; abundance: once; CDR3aa: CASRLRGPGETQYF; CDR3nt: TGTGCCAGCAGGCTCAGGGGGCCGGGAGAGACCCAGTACTTC
v_gene: TRBV7-2; d_gene: TRBD2; j_gene: TRBJ2-2; abundance: once; CDR3aa: CASSLGPPGRTGELFF; CDR3nt: TGTGCCAGCAGCTTAGGACCGCCCGGGAGGACCGGGGAGCTGTTTTTT
v_gene: TRBV5-1; d_gene: .; j_gene: TRBJ2-3; abundance: .; CDR3aa: CASSPGVYTQYF; CDR3nt: TGCGCCAGCAGCCCCGGAGTTTATACGCAGTATTTT
v_gene: TRBV7-2; d_gene: TRBD2; j_gene: TRBJ2-3; abundance: .; CDR3aa: CASSQERAGADTQYF; CDR3nt: TGTGCCAGCAGCCAAGAGCGAGCGGGAGCAGATACGCAGTATTTT
v_gene: TRBV27; d_gene: TRBD1; j_gene: TRBJ2-3; abundance: .; CDR3aa: CASSLFLDRATDTQYF; CDR3nt: TGTGCCAGCAGTTTATTCCTGGACAGGGCCACAGATACGCAGTATTTT
v_gene: TRBV27; d_gene: TRBD2; j_gene: TRBJ2-1; abundance: once; CDR3aa: CASSPQTSGRVWNEQFF; CDR3nt: TGTGCCAGCAGTCCGCAGACTAGCGGGAGGGTCTGGAATGAGCAGTTCTTC
v_gene: TRBV5-4; d_gene: TRBD2; j_gene: TRBJ2-1; abundance: .; CDR3aa: CASSLWTSGSGDEQFF; CDR3nt: TGTGCCAGCAGCCTCTGGACTAGCGGGAGTGGTGATGAGCAGTTCTTC
v_gene: TRBV7-2; d_gene: TRBD1; j_gene: TRBJ2-1; abundance: few; CDR3aa: CASSTSGTGKNEQFF; CDR3nt: TGTGCCAGCAGCACTTCCGGGACAGGGAAGAATGAGCAGTTCTTC
v_gene: TRBV7-9; d_gene: .; j_gene: TRBJ2-2; abundance: .; CDR3aa: CASSLTGELFF; CDR3nt: TGTGCCAGCAGTCTCACCGGGGAGCTGTTTTTT
v_gene: TRBV27; d_gene: TRBD2; j_gene: TRBJ2-1; abundance: .; CDR3aa: CASSPLGGRINEQFF; CDR3nt: TGTGCCAGCAGTCCCCTCGGCGGGAGGATCAATGAGCAGTTCTTC
v_gene: TRBV27; d_gene: .; j_gene: TRBJ2-1; abundance: .; CDR3aa: CASSFTRSGTLYNEQFF; CDR3nt: TGTGCCAGCAGTTTCACCCGATCCGGGACACTCTACAATGAGCAGTTCTTC
v_gene: TRBV7-2; d_gene: .; j_gene: TRBJ2-7; abundance: .; CDR3aa: CASSLDLVTFYEQYF; CDR3nt: TGTGCCAGCAGCTTAGACTTAGTTACCTTCTACGAGCAGTACTTC
v_gene: TRBV2; d_gene: .; j_gene: TRBJ1-1; abundance: once; CDR3aa: CASSDWGGATVSWF; CDR3nt: TGTGCCAGCAGTGATTGGGGGGGGGCGACGGTATCCTGGTTT
v_gene: TRBV4-1; d_gene: TRBD2; j_gene: TRBJ2-3; abundance: .; CDR3aa: CASSPEVLAGGRRTQYF; CDR3nt: TGCGCCAGCAGCCCAGAAGTACTAGCGGGAGGGAGGCGTACGCAGTATTTT
v_gene: TRBV19; d_gene: TRBD2; j_gene: TRBJ2-3; abundance: .; CDR3aa: CASRKPSGSTDTQYF; CDR3nt: TGTGCCAGTAGGAAGCCTAGCGGGAGCACAGATACGCAGTATTTT
v_gene: TRBV7-9; d_gene: .; j_gene: TRBJ2-5; abundance: .; CDR3aa: CASAGETQYF; CDR3nt: TGTGCCAGTGCGGGGGAGACCCAGTACTTC
v_gene: TRBV5-1; d_gene: .; j_gene: TRBJ2-7; abundance: .; CDR3aa: CASSQSGPHNEQYF; CDR3nt: TGCGCCAGCTCTCAGAGCGGTCCCCATAACGAGCAGTACTTC
v_gene: TRBV7-2; d_gene: TRBD1; j_gene: TRBJ2-5; abundance: .; CDR3aa: CASSLDRGETQYF; CDR3nt: TGTGCCAGCAGTCTGGACAGGGGCGAGACCCAGTACTTC
v_gene: TRBV6-6; d_gene: TRBD2; j_gene: TRBJ2-3; abundance: .; CDR3aa: CASRWSGRDTDTQYF; CDR3nt: TGTGCCAGCAGATGGAGCGGGAGGGACACAGATACGCAGTATTTT
v_gene: TRBV27; d_gene: TRBD1; j_gene: TRBJ1-2; abundance: .; CDR3aa: CASSPGQGAGGYTF; CDR3nt: TGTGCCAGCAGTCCGGGACAGGGGGCGGGTGGCTACACCTTC
v_gene: TRBV27; d_gene: .; j_gene: TRBJ2-7; abundance: .; CDR3aa: CARTSWSSYEQYF; CDR3nt: TGTGCCAGAACGAGCTGGAGCTCCTACGAGCAGTACTTC
v_gene: TRBV6-6; d_gene: .; j_gene: TRBJ2-3; abundance: .; CDR3aa: CASSIRKTESTDTQYF; CDR3nt: TGTGCCAGCAGTATACGGAAGACAGAAAGCACAGATACGCAGTATTTT
v_gene: TRBV2; d_gene: TRBD2; j_gene: TRBJ2-6; abundance: .; CDR3aa: CASILAGVGGANVLTF; CDR3nt: TGTGCCAGCATCTTAGCGGGAGTTGGGGGGGCCAACGTCCTGACTTTC
v_gene: TRBV9; d_gene: .; j_gene: TRBJ2-7; abundance: .; CDR3aa: CASSAGGISYEQYF; CDR3nt: TGTGCCAGCAGCGCCGGGGGTATCTCCTACGAGCAGTACTTC
v_gene: TRBV13; d_gene: TRBD2; j_gene: TRBJ2-3; abundance: .; CDR3aa: CASSLDASGSADTQYF; CDR3nt: TGTGCCAGCAGCTTAGACGCTAGCGGGAGCGCAGATACGCAGTATTTT
v_gene: TRBV5-4; d_gene: TRBD2; j_gene: TRBJ2-3; abundance: .; CDR3aa: CASSCIESSGICRVGEQYF; CDR3nt: TGTGCCAGCAGCTGCATCGAGTCTAGCGGGATTTGCCGAGTGGGGGAGCAGTATTTT
v_gene: TRBV29-1; d_gene: .; j_gene: TRBJ2-1; abundance: .; CDR3aa: CSVGLMIDGRGSYNEQFF; CDR3nt: TGCAGCGTGGGGCTAATGATAGACGGGAGAGGTTCCTACAATGAGCAGTTCTTC
v_gene: TRBV7-3; d_gene: TRBD2; j_gene: TRBJ2-7; abundance: .; CDR3aa: CASSRLAGPYEQYF; CDR3nt: TGTGCCAGCAGCCGACTAGCGGGACCTTACGAGCAGTACTTC
v_gene: TRBV5-1; d_gene: .; j_gene: TRBJ2-7; abundance: .; CDR3aa: CASSPELSYEQYF; CDR3nt: TGCGCCAGCAGCCCTGAACTTTCCTACGAGCAGTACTTC
v_gene: TRBV7-2; d_gene: TRBD1; j_gene: TRBJ1-2; abundance: .; CDR3aa: CASSQPWDSNYGYTF; CDR3nt: TGTGCCAGCAGCCAACCTTGGGACAGCAACTATGGCTACACCTTC
v_gene: TRBV28; d_gene: TRBD2; j_gene: TRBJ2-5; abundance: .; CDR3aa: CASRDQAGLVTQYF; CDR3nt: TGTGCCAGCAGAGATCAAGCGGGATTAGTGACCCAGTACTTC
v_gene: TRBV18; d_gene: TRBD1; j_gene: TRBJ2-2; abundance: .; CDR3aa: CASSPGTGTGELFF; CDR3nt: TGTGCCAGCTCACCAGGGACAGGGACCGGGGAGCTGTTTTTT
v_gene: TRBV4-2; d_gene: .; j_gene: TRBJ2-7; abundance: .; CDR3aa: CASSQGGTHYEQYF; CDR3nt: TGTGCCAGCAGCCAAGGAGGGACTCACTACGAGCAGTACTTC
v_gene: TRBV5-4; d_gene: .; j_gene: TRBJ1-2; abundance: .; CDR3aa: CATRERDTVYGYTF; CDR3nt: TGTGCCACCCGAGAGAGGGACACCGTCTATGGCTACACCTTC
v_gene: TRBV2; d_gene: TRBD1; j_gene: TRBJ2-7; abundance: .; CDR3aa: CASSRQGAHEQYF; CDR3nt: TGTGCCAGCAGTCGGCAGGGGGCCCACGAGCAGTACTTC
v_gene: TRBV1; d_gene: .; j_gene: TRBJ2-7; abundance: .; CDR3aa: CTSSRSTAPSGAYEQYF; CDR3nt: TGCACCAGCAGCCGGTCAACCGCCCCCTCGGGAGCCTACGAGCAGTACTTC